A single sample gave rise to the 11 T cell receptor beta chains below, sequenced in a study of OX40 agonist ivuxolimab in advanced cancers. Some clones are missing from TCRdb's copy, which holds only in-frame ones; the method was immunoSEQ multiplex PCR. The table lists 70,000 to 95,000 clones, 80% to 90% of them singletons, with approximately 4% in the top ten. This specimen consisted of CD4+ or CD8+ T cells sorted from blood, obtained in a trial of the OX40 agonist ivuxolimab. The receptors originated from an adult with an advanced solid tumor such as melanoma, head and neck, liver or kidney cancer.

This clone came up once. The rearrangement links TRBV18 to TRBJ1-1, with 9 bases that match TRBD1. Germline V gene lookup returns CDR1 KGHSH and CDR2 LQKENI. Trimming at V came to 3 bases and at J to 5 bases, leaving 13 bases not matched to a gene. CDR3 length: 17 residues. In nucleotides, the CDR3 is TGTGCCAGCTCACCCGGGAGGAGTCCGACAGGGGGGACTGAAGCTTTCTTT. Protein product: CASSPGRSPTGGTEAFF. Complete variable domain (other parts from reference TRBV18 and TRBJ1-1): NAGVMQNPRHLVRRRGQEARLRCSPMKGHSHVYWYRQLPEEGLKFMVYLQKENIIDESGMPKERFSAEFPKEGPSILRIQQVVRGDSAAYFCASSPGRSPTGGTEAFFGQGTRLTVV.

This clone has only one observation. The chain employs TRBV7-2 and TRBJ2-7; TRBD2 might be the D (7 bases). Trimming removed 5 bases at V and 3 bases at J, with 23 bases between. Germline V gene lookup returns CDR1 SGHTA and CDR2 FQGNSA. The length of the CDR3 is 17 residues. CDR3 sequence (DNA): TGTGCCAGCAGCCCAGCTATAGGGGGGGGAACTTTCTACGAGCAGTACTTC. Translation gives CASSPAIGGGTFYEQYF.

V is TRBV7-3 and J is TRBJ2-3; TRBD2 matches 7 bases. The germline CDR1 and CDR2 sequences are SGHTA and FQGTGA. The V segment lost 2 bases and the J segment 4 bases; nucleotides outside the gene matches: 0. The CDR3 is 13 residues long. CDR3 coding DNA: TGTGCCAGCAGCTTACTAGCGGCAGATACGCAGTATTTT. It encodes CASSLLAADTQYF. The variable domain in full, with the rest retrieved from reference TRBV7-3 and TRBJ2-3, is GAGVSQTPSNKVTEKGKYVELRCDPISGHTALYWYRQSLGQGPEFLIYFQGTGAADDSGLPNDRFFAVRPEGSVSTLKIQRTERGDSAVYLCASSLLAADTQYFGPGTRLTVL.

The chain joins TRBV18 to TRBJ2-4; D unresolved. This CDR3 has 14 amino acids. Trimming removed 2 bases at V and 6 bases at J, with 11 bases between. Per germline, CDR1 KGHSH and CDR2 LQKENI. The CDR3 nucleotides read TGTGCCAGCTCACCAACACAGTTGATAAACATTCAGTACTTC. It encodes CASSPTQLINIQYF.

This sequence joins TRBV6-5 and TRBJ2-2, with D hard to call. This CDR3 is 16 amino acids long. Germline V gives CDR1 MNHEY, CDR2 SVGAGI. Trimming cost V 2 bases and J 3 bases, with 13 bases left between them. For the CDR3, the DNA is TGTGCCAGCAGTTACCAACCCTCTCTGGACACCGGGGAGCTGTTTTTT. Residues: CASSYQPSLDTGELFF.

The chain uses TRBV4-2 and TRBJ1-2, with D possibly matching TRBD1 (5 bases). The CDR3 is 14 residues long. Germline V gene lookup returns CDR1 LGHNA and CDR2 YNFKEQ. Trimming cost V 5 bases and J 4 bases, with 14 bases left between them. The CDR3 nucleotides read TGTGCCAGCAGCTTTCCAGGGTTGGGCTATGGCTACACCTTC. Amino acids: CASSFPGLGYGYTF.

This chain connects TRBV5-1 to TRBJ2-3; D is possibly TRBD1 or TRBD2 (6 bases each). This CDR3 comprises 16 residues. V shed 6 bases and J shed 5 bases, with 22 bases lying between them. Germline V gene sequence: CDR1 SGHRS, CDR2 YFSETQ. CDR3 DNA sequence: TGCGCCAGCAACAACGTGGGGGGCGCGGGTCTAGATACGCAGTATTTT. As protein: CASNNVGGAGLDTQYF.

The rearrangement joins TRBV7-3 to TRBJ1-2; TRBD1 might be the D (6 bases). V was cut by 4 bases and J by 9 bases, with 9 bases left in between. CDR1 and CDR2 from the germline V gene are SGHTA and FQGTGA. The CDR3 spans 11 residues. The CDR3 sequence: CASSYRDSYTF. In DNA, the CDR3 is TGTGCCAGCAGCTACAGGGATAGCTACACCTTC.

This chain connects TRBV5-1 to TRBJ2-7, with D unclear. Germline V gene sequence: CDR1 SGHRS, CDR2 YFSETQ. This CDR3 is 13 amino acids long. V lost 4 bases, J lost 0 bases, and 8 bases lay in between. The CDR3 sequence is CASSQDGSYEQYF. The CDR3 DNA follows: TGCGCCAGCAGCCAGGACGGCTCCTACGAGCAGTACTTC.

The rearrangement links TRBV27 to TRBJ2-7; TRBD2 might be the D (5 bases). V was clipped by 3 bases and J by 0 bases, with 9 bases between them. The germline V gene has CDR1 MNHEY and CDR2 SMNVEV (reference sequence). CDR3 length: 14 residues. CDR3 loop: CASSFSGYSYEQYF. The CDR3 nucleotides read TGTGCCAGCAGTTTTTCGGGATACTCCTACGAGCAGTACTTC.

This chain uses TRBV9 with TRBJ2-3, with D perhaps TRBD1 or TRBD2 (5 bases each). The CDR3 contains 14 residues. Germline values: CDR1 SGDLS, CDR2 YYNGEE. V was pared by 4 bases and J by 2 bases, with 11 bases between. The CDR3 coding sequence is TGTGCCAGCAGCCGAGGGGAAAACACAGATACGCAGTATTTT. As protein: CASSRGENTDTQYF. The full variable domain, with the rest looked up from reference TRBV9 and TRBJ2-3, is DSGVTQTPKHLITATGQRVTLRCSPRSGDLSVYWYQQSLDQGLQFLIQYYNGEERAKGNILERFSAQQFPDLHSELNLSSLELGDSALYFCASSRGENTDTQYFGPGTRLTVL.